This T cell receptor beta chain was sequenced during a study of T cell responses to AZD1222 COVID-19 vaccine. Broader study findings: Spike regions recognized by vaccine-associated CD4 TCRs spanned the protein, led by 160-218 and 743-854. All repertoire sampling was performed exclusively after the peak T cell response. The donors showed a predominance of white British ancestry and of females, with possible underestimation of clonal diversity.

Clones were sequenced by immunoSEQ multiplex PCR, and TCRdb holds only the in-frame ones, with some missing. Altogether around 100,000 clones are present, 75% to 90% being singletons, with the ten largest covering roughly 7.7%. The sample holds one count of this clone. Its antigen is still unknown. The clonotype originates from an adult in good health. Sequences were derived from peripheral blood, sampled on day 0 of AZD1222 vaccination.

CDR3 nucleotide sequence: TGTGCCAGCAGATATGGACGGGTCCCCCTCCACTTT. It translates to CASRYGRVPLHF. V usage is TRBV2 and J usage is TRBJ1-6; D remains ambiguous. Trimming stripped 6 bases from V and 13 bases from J, with 13 bases between. Germline-derived CDR1 and CDR2 are SNHLY and FYNNEI. The CDR3 is 12 residues long. Using reference TRBV2 and TRBJ1-6 for the parts outside the CDR3, the full variable domain is EPEVTQTPSHQVTQMGQEVILRCVPISNHLYFYWYRQILGQKVEFLVSFYNNEISEKSEIFDDQFSVERPDGSNFTLKIRSTKLEDSAMYFCASRYGRVPLHFGNGTRLTVT.